In its sample, the clone carrying this T cell receptor (beta chain) was seen a few times. Just one base apart from a much larger clone, this may be a read error. These data are taken from a study of prognosis after radiotherapy for stage I lung cancer. Unmatched junction bases numbered 6, after V lost 0 bases and J lost 7 bases. Germline assignment: CDR1 MNHNS and CDR2 SASEGT. This CDR3 is built from 15 residues. Genomic DNA provided the template from which TCR beta CDR3 was amplified by two-round multiplex PCR. First-round PCR amplification was performed with primers specific to each TRBV and TRBJ gene. TCRdb re-derived calls from the multiplex PCR reads in MiXCR, one entry per CDR3 protein. Here the sample spans tens of thousands of distinct CDR3 sequences, around 41% being singletons.

This clonotype originated in a donor older than 45 with non-small cell lung cancer. This sample comprised PBMCs, obtained before or after stereotactic body radiation therapy (not recorded which). The chain has TRBV6-1 and TRBJ1-5; 7 bases are a match to TRBD1. Here the CDR3 reads CASSEAGLGGQPQHF. CDR3 nucleotides: TGTGCCAGCAGTGAAGCAGGTTTAGGGGGCCAGCCCCAGCATTTT.